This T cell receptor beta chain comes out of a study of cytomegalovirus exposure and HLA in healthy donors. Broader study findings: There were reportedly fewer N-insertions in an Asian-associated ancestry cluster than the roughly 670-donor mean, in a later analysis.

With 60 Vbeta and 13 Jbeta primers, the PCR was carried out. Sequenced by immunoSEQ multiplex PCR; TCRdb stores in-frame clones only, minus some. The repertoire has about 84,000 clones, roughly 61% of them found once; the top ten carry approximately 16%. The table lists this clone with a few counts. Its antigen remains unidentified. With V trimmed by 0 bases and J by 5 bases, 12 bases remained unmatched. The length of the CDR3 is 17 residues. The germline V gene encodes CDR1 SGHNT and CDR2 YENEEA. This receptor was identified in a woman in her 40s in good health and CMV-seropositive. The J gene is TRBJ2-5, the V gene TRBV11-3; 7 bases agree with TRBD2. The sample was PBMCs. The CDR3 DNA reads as TGTGCCAGCAGCTTAGATTCATGGGGGAGGGCCCAGGAGACCCAGTACTTC. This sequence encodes CASSLDSWGRAQETQYF.